Below are 30 T cell receptor beta chains sequenced from a single sample in a study of blood T cell repertoires in COVID-19. Sequencing used immunoSEQ multiplex PCR; TCRdb keeps in-frame clones, though not all of them. The sample has tens of thousands of clones; 86% are singletons. The sequencing input was peripheral blood. The receptors originated from a man aged 30-40 years with acute or convalescent COVID-19.

This chain connects TRBV4-3 to TRBJ1-2; TRBD1 aligns across 9 bases. The CDR3 is 15 residues long. Trimming removed 3 bases from V and 6 bases from J; junction bases left unmatched: 8. Germline assignment: CDR1 LGHNA and CDR2 YSLEER. The CDR3 DNA reads as TGCGCCAGCAGCCAGCTCCGGGACAGGGCTGATGGCTACACCTTC. Translated: CASSQLRDRADGYTF.

The chain is built from TRBV30 and TRBJ1-5; D is unclear. Germline-derived CDR1 and CDR2 are GTSNPN and SVGIG (reference sequence). Deletions cut 3 bases from V and 5 bases from J, with 11 bases between. This CDR3 contains 13 residues. DNA of the CDR3: TGTGCCTGGAGCACAACAGCTTATCAGCCCCAGCATTTT. Its translation: CAWSTTAYQPQHF.

This rearrangement joins TRBV6-2 or TRBV6-3 to TRBJ1-3; D is ambiguous. The CDR3 is 13 amino acids. Trimming pared 6 bases from V and 3 bases from J, leaving 9 bases between. Looked up from germline, CDR1 is MNHEY and CDR2 is SVGEGT. This CDR3 is CASSASGGNTIYF. The CDR3 DNA reads as TGTGCCAGCAGCGCCTCCGGTGGAAACACCATATATTTT.

J is TRBJ2-3 and V is TRBV7-9, with 8 nucleotides matching TRBD2. The V and J ends lost 5 bases and 4 bases, in that order; junction bases with no gene match: 8. Germline V CDR1 and CDR2: SEHNR, FQNEAQ (reference sequence). The CDR3 consists of 15 residues. The CDR3 nucleotides are TGTGCCAGCAGCCCGAGCGGGGGACTTGCAGATACGCAGTATTTT. This translates into CASSPSGGLADTQYF.

This clone has only one observation. The rearrangement joins TRBV15 to TRBJ1-5; D is possibly TRBD1 (5 bases). V was cut by 1 base and J by 1 base, with 8 bases left in between. The CDR3 runs to 15 residues. Germline-derived CDR1 and CDR2 are LNHNV and YYDKDF (reference sequence). The CDR3 DNA follows: TGTGCCACCAGCAGAGTCCAGGGAAGCAATCAGCCCCAGCATTTT. Amino acid sequence: CATSRVQGSNQPQHF.

The chain is built from TRBV6-2 or TRBV6-3 and TRBJ2-7; weak D call: TRBD2 (5 bases). This CDR3 spans 14 amino acids. Per germline, CDR1 MNHEY and CDR2 SVGEGT. Trimming took 0 bases from V and 0 from J, leaving 6 bases between them. In DNA form, the CDR3 reads TGTGCCAGCAGTTACTCGAGCGGCTCCTACGAGCAGTACTTC. It yields the protein CASSYSSGSYEQYF.

The rearrangement links TRBV19 to TRBJ2-7, with 7 bases identical to TRBD2. There are 15 residues in the CDR3. The V gene's germline CDR1 is LNHDA and CDR2 SQIVND (reference sequence). Trimming removed 3 bases from V and 0 bases from J; junction bases left unmatched: 5. The CDR3 reads CASSILAESSYEQYF. CDR3 bases: TGTGCCAGTAGTATTCTAGCGGAAAGCTCCTACGAGCAGTACTTC.

This sequence joins TRBV5-1 and TRBJ1-6, with D maybe TRBD1 (6 bases). The CDR3 loop spans 14 amino acids. Between the trimmed V and J ends, which lost 0 bases and 8 bases, there was a span of 9 bases. Germline V lookup: CDR1 SGHRS, CDR2 YFSETQ. As DNA, the CDR3 is TGCGCCAGCAGCTTGGGACAGGATTATTCACCCCTCCACTTT. It is translated as CASSLGQDYSPLHF.

The genes are TRBV5-6 and TRBJ2-1, with D possibly TRBD2 on 6 matching bases. Trimming shortened V by 3 bases and J by 7 bases, and 14 bases separated the two germline ends. Germline-derived CDR1 and CDR2 are SGHDT and YYEEEE. CDR3 length: 14 residues. The CDR3 loop reads CASSSSREKNEQFF. The CDR3 nucleotides are TGTGCCAGCAGCTCGAGTCGGGAGAAGAATGAGCAGTTCTTC.

V gene TRBV15 combines with J gene TRBJ1-3; no clear D. The CDR3 has 16 amino acids. The germline gives CDR1 LNHNV, CDR2 YYDKDF (reference sequence). Trimming took 1 base from V and 0 from J, leaving 10 bases between them. The CDR3 loop is CATSRGEDFSGNTIYF. The CDR3 nucleotides read TGTGCCACCAGCAGAGGAGAAGATTTCTCTGGAAACACCATATATTTT.

This clone is a singleton in its sample. The chain recombines TRBV9 with TRBJ2-6, with TRBD1 identical over 7 bases. Germline assignment: CDR1 SGDLS and CDR2 YYNGEE. The CDR3 runs to 17 residues. V lost 2 bases to trimming and J lost 0 bases; unmatched junction nucleotides: 5. The CDR3 DNA is TGTGCCAGCAGCGTGGGGGACAGATACTCTGGGGCCAACGTCCTGACTTTC. Amino acids: CASSVGDRYSGANVLTF.

This chain connects TRBV5-1 to TRBJ2-1, with 7 positions matching TRBD1. Germline V lookup: CDR1 SGHRS, CDR2 YFSETQ. This CDR3 has 14 residues. After removal of 3 bases from V and 1 base from J, the junction contained 1 base not matched to a gene. The CDR3 sequence: CASSSGQSYNEQFF. The CDR3 DNA sequence: TGCGCCAGCAGCTCGGGACAGTCCTACAATGAGCAGTTCTTC. Filled out from reference TRBV5-1 and TRBJ2-1, the complete variable domain reads KAGVTQTPRYLIKTRGQQVTLSCSPISGHRSVSWYQQTPGQGLQFLFEYFSETQRNKGNFPGRFSGRQFSNSRSEMNVSTLELGDSALYLCASSSGQSYNEQFFGPGTRLTVL.

The chain employs TRBV28 and TRBJ2-1; 10 nucleotides match TRBD2. Trimming at V came to 4 bases and at J to 7 bases, leaving 1 base not matched to a gene. The germline V gene has CDR1 MDHEN and CDR2 SYDVKM. The CDR3 is 13 residues long. The CDR3 loop is CASSSSGRNEQFF. CDR3 coding DNA: TGTGCCAGCAGTTCTAGCGGGAGAAATGAGCAGTTCTTC. Full variable domain (outside the CDR3, taken from reference TRBV28 and TRBJ2-1): DVKVTQSSRYLVKRTGEKVFLECVQDMDHENMFWYRQDPGLGLRLIYFSYDVKMKEKGDIPEGYSVSREKKERFSLILESASTNQTSMYLCASSSSGRNEQFFGPGTRLTVL.

V is TRBV9 and J is TRBJ2-3, with 11 nucleotides matching TRBD2. Trimming removed 4 bases from V and 6 bases from J; junction bases left unmatched: 7. This CDR3 spans 15 amino acids. Germline loops: CDR1 SGDLS, CDR2 YYNGEE. The DNA of the CDR3 is TGTGCCAGCAGCCTTAGCGGGAGGGCCACGGATACGCAGTATTTT. It specifies CASSLSGRATDTQYF.

V and J are TRBV9 and TRBJ2-3; D remains unclear. Trimming removed 0 bases from V and 8 bases from J, with 4 bases in between. The CDR3 spans 11 residues. Germline-derived CDR1 and CDR2 are SGDLS and YYNGEE. CDR3 amino acids: CASSVGLTQYF. The CDR3 bases are TGTGCCAGCAGCGTAGGGCTTACGCAGTATTTT.

The rearrangement joins TRBV18 to TRBJ1-5, with a weak D call TRBD1 (5 bases). The germline CDR1 and CDR2 sequences are KGHSH and LQKENI. The V and J ends lost 3 bases and 4 bases respectively, with 7 bases between them. CDR3 length equals 13 residues. The CDR3 region has the DNA TGTGCCAGCTCACCGACAGAAAATCAGCCCCAGCATTTT. This codes for CASSPTENQPQHF.

V usage is TRBV7-2 and J usage is TRBJ2-3, with 9 bases matching TRBD2. The CDR3 covers 15 residues. Germline-derived CDR1 and CDR2 are SGHTA and FQGNSA. V lost 5 bases and J lost 6; bases outside the gene matches: 9. CDR3 sequence (DNA): TGTGCCAGCAGCCTCTCGCGGCGGGGGGGTGATACGCAGTATTTT. It codes for CASSLSRRGGDTQYF. Full variable domain (remainder filled in from reference TRBV7-2 and TRBJ2-3): GAGVSQSPSNKVTEKGKDVELRCDPISGHTALYWYRQSLGQGLEFLIYFQGNSAPDKSGLPSDRFSAERTGGSVSTLTIQRTQQEDSAVYLCASSLSRRGGDTQYFGPGTRLTVL.

This rearrangement joins TRBV3-1 (or the pseudogene TRBV3-2) to TRBJ2-4, with 8 bases aligning to TRBD2. Germline CDR1 LGHDT, CDR2 YNNKEL (reference sequence). The CDR3 consists of 19 residues. Trimming removed 4 bases from V and 0 bases from J; junction bases left unmatched: 14. CDR3 residues: CASSPMGGSGIVAKNIQYF. The CDR3 bases are TGTGCCAGCAGCCCCATGGGTGGTAGCGGGATAGTAGCCAAAAACATTCAGTACTTC.

J is TRBJ1-5 and V is TRBV19; 7 nucleotides line up with TRBD1. The germline V gene encodes CDR1 LNHDA and CDR2 SQIVND (reference sequence). CDR3 size: 15 residues. The J segment lost 0 bases and the V segment lost 10 bases, leaving 9 bases of the junction unmatched. CDR3 in DNA: TGTGCCACTGATAGACAGGGCCGTAGCAATCAGCCCCAGCATTTT. Its translation is CATDRQGRSNQPQHF.

The V and J genes are TRBV7-2 and TRBJ2-2; weak D call: TRBD2 (6 bases). Germline CDR1 and CDR2: SGHTA and FQGNSA. The CDR3 has 15 residues. Trimming took 9 bases from V and 5 from J, leaving 19 bases between them. In DNA, the CDR3 is TGTGCCAGGAGGGACCCGGGACTGATAACCGGGGAGCTGTTTTTT. This codes for CARRDPGLITGELFF.

This chain links TRBV15 with TRBJ2-3; 7 bases line up with TRBD2. Germline assignment: CDR1 LNHNV and CDR2 YYDKDF (reference sequence). The CDR3 loop spans 18 amino acids. The trim removed 8 bases at V and 2 bases at J, leaving 19 bases unmatched. The CDR3 DNA is TGTGCCACCGGGGATTATGGGGGGGTGTTCGGACCCACAGATACGCAGTATTTT. Translating gives CATGDYGGVFGPTDTQYF.

The J gene is TRBJ1-3, the V gene TRBV2, with D possibly matching TRBD1 (6 bases). Per the germline V gene, CDR1 is SNHLY and CDR2 is FYNNEI. Trimming stripped 8 bases from V and 4 bases from J, with 12 bases between. The CDR3 has 13 residues. The CDR3 DNA follows: TGTGCCAGCGGCGGGGGGCAAGGAAACACCATATATTTT. Its translation is CASGGGQGNTIYF.

The chain carries TRBV7-2 and TRBJ2-1; D perhaps matches TRBD1 (6 bases). V lost 2 bases and J lost 9, with 11 bases in between. This CDR3 is 13 amino acids long. Germline-derived CDR1 and CDR2 are SGHTA and FQGNSA. The CDR3 DNA sequence: TGTGCCAGCAGCTTAACCGGACAGCCTGAGCAGTTCTTC. This gives the protein CASSLTGQPEQFF. The variable domain in full, completed from reference TRBV7-2 and TRBJ2-1, reads GAGVSQSPSNKVTEKGKDVELRCDPISGHTALYWYRQSLGQGLEFLIYFQGNSAPDKSGLPSDRFSAERTGGSVSTLTIQRTQQEDSAVYLCASSLTGQPEQFFGPGTRLTVL.

This clone has a single count. V is TRBV18 and J is TRBJ2-7, with D possibly matching TRBD1 (6 bases). The V end was cut by 3 bases, the J end by 5 bases, with 14 bases between. The CDR3 is 14 amino acids. Germline values: CDR1 KGHSH, CDR2 LQKENI. CDR3 nucleotides: TGTGCCAGCTCACCGACGTTTCAGGGGCACGAGCAGTACTTC. Amino acid sequence: CASSPTFQGHEQYF.

The J gene is TRBJ1-4, the V gene TRBV6-5, with TRBD1 as a possible D gene (5 bases). V dropped 8 bases and J dropped 4 bases, with 17 bases sitting between them. Germline CDR1 and CDR2: MNHEY and SVGAGI. This CDR3 comprises 15 residues. The CDR3 DNA is TGTGCCAGCTCTCAGGGAAGACAGCTTAATGAAAAACTGTTTTTT. Translation: CASSQGRQLNEKLFF.

The V and J genes are TRBV2 and TRBJ2-7; TRBD1 aligns across 8 bases. The CDR3 covers 14 residues. Germline V gene data show CDR1 as SNHLY and CDR2 as FYNNEI. J was trimmed by 0 bases and V by 5 bases; bases with no gene match: 3. The CDR3 loop is CASSRQGRSYEQYF. The CDR3 DNA reads as TGTGCCAGCAGTCGACAGGGGCGCTCCTACGAGCAGTACTTC.

This clone was observed a handful of times. V gene TRBV7-9 combines with J gene TRBJ2-2, with D uncertain. The V gene lost 7 bases and the J gene lost 2 bases, with 14 bases spanning the gap. This CDR3 has 15 amino acids. Germline CDR1 and CDR2: SEHNR and FQNEAQ (reference sequence). CDR3 in amino acids: CASMIETPNTGELFF. The DNA for the CDR3 is TGTGCCAGCATGATAGAGACTCCTAACACCGGGGAGCTGTTTTTT.

The CDR3, as DNA: TGTGCCATCAGCCCGGGACAGGGTCGGGACACAGATACGCAGTATTTT. This sequence encodes CAISPGQGRDTDTQYF. The chain links TRBV10-3 to TRBJ2-3, with 9 nucleotides matching TRBD1. V shed 6 bases and J 2 bases; nucleotides not matched to a gene: 9. The CDR3 has 16 amino acids. The germline V gene has CDR1 ENHRY and CDR2 SYGVKD.

The chain couples TRBV4-3 to TRBJ2-2, with D uncertain. This CDR3 contains 15 residues. V gave up 1 base and J gave up 3 bases, with 9 bases separating them. CDR1 and CDR2 (germline): LGHNA, YSLEER. CDR3 bases: TGCGCCAGCAGCCAAGGGCTAGGCGACACCGGGGAGCTGTTTTTT. Translated, it gives CASSQGLGDTGELFF.

This clone appeared a single time. The chain joins TRBV28 to TRBJ2-7; 9 positions agree with TRBD1. Germline V gene data show CDR1 as MDHEN and CDR2 as SYDVKM. J was trimmed by 1 base and V by 4 bases; bases with no gene match: 5. The CDR3 covers 15 residues. The DNA for the CDR3 is TGTGCCAGCAGTTCAGGGGGGACAGGGTCCTACGAGCAGTACTTC. It codes for CASSSGGTGSYEQYF.